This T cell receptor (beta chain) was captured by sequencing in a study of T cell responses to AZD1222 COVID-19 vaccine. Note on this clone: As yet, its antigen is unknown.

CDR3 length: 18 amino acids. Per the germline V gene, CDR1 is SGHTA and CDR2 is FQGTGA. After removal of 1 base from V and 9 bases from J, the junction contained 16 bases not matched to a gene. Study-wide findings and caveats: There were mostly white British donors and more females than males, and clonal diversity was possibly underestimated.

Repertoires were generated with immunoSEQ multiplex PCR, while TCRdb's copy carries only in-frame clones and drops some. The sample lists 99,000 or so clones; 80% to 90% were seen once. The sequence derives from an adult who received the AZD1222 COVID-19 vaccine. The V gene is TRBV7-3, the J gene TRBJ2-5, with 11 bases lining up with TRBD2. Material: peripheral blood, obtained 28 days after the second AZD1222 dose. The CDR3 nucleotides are TGTGCCAGCAGCTTAAAGGCGGACTTAGCGGGAGGGCCCAGAGCCCAGTACTTC. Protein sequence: CASSLKADLAGGPRAQYF.